This T cell receptor (beta chain) was recorded in a study of neurological immune-mediated disorders. Whole-study results and caveats: CDR3 amino acid sequences found in expanded clones were never shared across subjects, suggesting private repertoires in all groups. Multiple sclerosis patients had less TCR clonal expansion than even healthy controls, unlike HTLV-1-associated myelopathy.

By 5'RACE with 10-nucleotide random UMIs, the cDNA was made. Whenever a sequencing run was performed, it yielded over 180 million TCR-beta sequences from 15-18 subjects. Via MiXCR, TCRdb re-called the 5' RACE reads, giving one row per CDR3 protein. In the table there are about 59,000 distinct CDR3 sequences, under 30% of which are singletons. The sample's time point: technical triplicate 2. CDR3 length equals 15 residues. The V gene end was trimmed by 7 bases and the J gene end by 6 bases; junction bases not matched to a gene: 10. Germline loops: CDR1 SNHLY, CDR2 FYNNEI. In its sample, this clonotype was seen many times. What it recognizes is unknown.

The receptor's source is a man in his 60s with HTLV-1-associated myelopathy (HAM/TSP). Sequenced input: PBMCs. The chain couples TRBV2 to TRBJ2-1; 9 nucleotides match TRBD2. The CDR3 sequence: CASTLIAGAGNEQFF. The DNA of the CDR3 is TGTGCCAGCACTTTAATAGCGGGAGCGGGCAATGAGCAGTTCTTC.